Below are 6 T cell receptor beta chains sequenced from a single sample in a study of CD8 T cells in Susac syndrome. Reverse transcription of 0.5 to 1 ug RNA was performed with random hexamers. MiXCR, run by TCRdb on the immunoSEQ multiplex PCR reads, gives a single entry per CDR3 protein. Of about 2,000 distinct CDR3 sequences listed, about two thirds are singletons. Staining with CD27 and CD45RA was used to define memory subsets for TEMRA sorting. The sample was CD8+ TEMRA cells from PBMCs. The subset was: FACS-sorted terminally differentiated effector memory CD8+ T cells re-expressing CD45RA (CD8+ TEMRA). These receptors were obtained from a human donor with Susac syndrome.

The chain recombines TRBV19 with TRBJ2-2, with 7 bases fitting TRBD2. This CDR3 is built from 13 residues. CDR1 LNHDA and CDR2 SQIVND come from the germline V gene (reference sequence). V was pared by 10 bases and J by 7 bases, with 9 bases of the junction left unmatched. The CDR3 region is CATRLAGGGELFF. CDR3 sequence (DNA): TGTGCCACCCGACTAGCTGGGGGCGGGGAGCTGTTTTTT.

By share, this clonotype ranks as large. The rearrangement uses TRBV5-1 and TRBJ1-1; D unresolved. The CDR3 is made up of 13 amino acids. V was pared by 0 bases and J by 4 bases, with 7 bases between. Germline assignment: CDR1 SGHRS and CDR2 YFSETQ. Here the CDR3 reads CASSLALRTEAFF. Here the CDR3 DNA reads TGCGCCAGCAGCTTGGCCCTTCGCACTGAAGCTTTCTTT.

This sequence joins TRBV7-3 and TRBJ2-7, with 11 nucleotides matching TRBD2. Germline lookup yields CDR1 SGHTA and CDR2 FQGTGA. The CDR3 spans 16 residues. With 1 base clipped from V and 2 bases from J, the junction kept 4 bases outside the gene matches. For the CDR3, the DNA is TGTGCCAGCAGCTTAAAATTAGCGGGAGGGGCCTACGAGCAGTACTTC. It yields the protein CASSLKLAGGAYEQYF.

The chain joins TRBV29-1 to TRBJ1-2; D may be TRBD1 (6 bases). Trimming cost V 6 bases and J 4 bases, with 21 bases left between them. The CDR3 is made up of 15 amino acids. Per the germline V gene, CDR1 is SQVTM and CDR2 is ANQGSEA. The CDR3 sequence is CSVEEGGTDAYGYTF. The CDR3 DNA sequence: TGCAGCGTCGAGGAAGGGGGGACCGACGCCTATGGCTACACCTTC.

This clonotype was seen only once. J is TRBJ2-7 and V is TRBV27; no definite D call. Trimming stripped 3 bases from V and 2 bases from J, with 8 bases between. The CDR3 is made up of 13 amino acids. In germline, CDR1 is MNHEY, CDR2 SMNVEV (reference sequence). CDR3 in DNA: TGTGCCAGCAGTTTGGGCAGAACCTACGAGCAGTACTTC. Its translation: CASSLGRTYEQYF.

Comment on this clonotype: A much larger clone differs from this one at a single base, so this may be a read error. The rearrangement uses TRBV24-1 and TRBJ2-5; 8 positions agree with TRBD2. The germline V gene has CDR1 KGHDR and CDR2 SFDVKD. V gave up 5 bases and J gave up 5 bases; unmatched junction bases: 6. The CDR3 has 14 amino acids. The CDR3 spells CATSGTSGAETQYF. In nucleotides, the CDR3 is TGTGCCACCAGTGGTACTAGCGGCGCGGAGACCCAGTACTTC.